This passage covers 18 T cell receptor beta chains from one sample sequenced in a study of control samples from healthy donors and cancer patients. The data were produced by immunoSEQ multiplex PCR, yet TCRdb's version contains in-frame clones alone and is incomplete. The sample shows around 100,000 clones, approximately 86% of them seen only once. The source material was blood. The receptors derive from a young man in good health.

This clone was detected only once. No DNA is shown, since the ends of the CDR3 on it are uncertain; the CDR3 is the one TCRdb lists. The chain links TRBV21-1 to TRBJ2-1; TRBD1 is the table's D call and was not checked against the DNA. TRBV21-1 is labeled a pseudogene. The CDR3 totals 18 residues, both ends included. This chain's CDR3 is CASSKPLTGWGRGNEQFF.

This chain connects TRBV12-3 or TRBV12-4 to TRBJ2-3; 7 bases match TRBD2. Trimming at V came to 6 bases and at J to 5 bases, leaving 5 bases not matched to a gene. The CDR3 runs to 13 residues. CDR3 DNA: TGTGCCAGCAGCTCTAGCGGCGGAGATACGCAGTATTTT. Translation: CASSSSGGDTQYF.

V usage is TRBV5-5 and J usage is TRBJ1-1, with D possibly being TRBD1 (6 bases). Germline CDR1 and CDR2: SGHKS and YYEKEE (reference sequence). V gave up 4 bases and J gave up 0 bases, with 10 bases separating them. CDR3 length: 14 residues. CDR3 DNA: TGTGCCAGCAGCAGCGGGACAATGAACACTGAAGCTTTCTTT. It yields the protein CASSSGTMNTEAFF.

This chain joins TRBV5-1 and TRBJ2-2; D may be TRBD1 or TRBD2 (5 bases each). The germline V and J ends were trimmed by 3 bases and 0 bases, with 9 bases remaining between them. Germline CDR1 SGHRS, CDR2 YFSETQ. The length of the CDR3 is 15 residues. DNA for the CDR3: TGCGCCAGCAGCTCAGTGGGGGCGAACACCGGGGAGCTGTTTTTT. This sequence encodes CASSSVGANTGELFF.

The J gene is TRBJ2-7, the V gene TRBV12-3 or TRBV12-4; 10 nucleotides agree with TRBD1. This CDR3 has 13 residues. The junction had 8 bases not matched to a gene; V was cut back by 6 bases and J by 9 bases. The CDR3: CASSFGQGGRQYF. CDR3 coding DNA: TGTGCCAGCAGCTTCGGACAGGGGGGCCGGCAGTACTTC.

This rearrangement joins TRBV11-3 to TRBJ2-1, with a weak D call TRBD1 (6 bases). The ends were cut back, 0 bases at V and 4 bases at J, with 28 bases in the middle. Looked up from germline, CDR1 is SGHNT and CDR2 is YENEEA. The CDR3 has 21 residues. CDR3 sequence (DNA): TGTGCCAGCAGCTTAGATGCCCCACCGCAAGACAGGAAACCCCTTTACAATGAGCAGTTCTTC. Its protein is CASSLDAPPQDRKPLYNEQFF.

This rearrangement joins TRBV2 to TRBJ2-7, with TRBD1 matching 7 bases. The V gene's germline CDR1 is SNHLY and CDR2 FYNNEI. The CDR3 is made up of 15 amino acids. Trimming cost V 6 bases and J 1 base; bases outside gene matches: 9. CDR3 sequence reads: CASRQRQGSSYEQYF. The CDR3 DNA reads TGTGCCAGCAGGCAAAGACAGGGCTCATCCTACGAGCAGTACTTC.

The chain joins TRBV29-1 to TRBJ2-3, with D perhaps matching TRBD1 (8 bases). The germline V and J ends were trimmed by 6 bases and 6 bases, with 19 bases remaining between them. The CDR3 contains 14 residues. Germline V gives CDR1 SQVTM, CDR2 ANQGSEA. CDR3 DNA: TGCAGCGTCGACATAGGACAGGGAGGGGATACGCAGTATTTT. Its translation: CSVDIGQGGDTQYF.

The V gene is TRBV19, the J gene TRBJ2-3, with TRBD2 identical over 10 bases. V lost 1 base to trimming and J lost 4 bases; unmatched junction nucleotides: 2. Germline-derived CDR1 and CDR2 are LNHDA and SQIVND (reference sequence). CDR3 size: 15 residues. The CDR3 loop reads CASSIVAGGSDTQYF. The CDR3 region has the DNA TGTGCCAGTAGTATAGTAGCGGGAGGATCAGATACGCAGTATTTT. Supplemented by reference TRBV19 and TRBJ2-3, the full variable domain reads DGGITQSPKYLFRKEGQNVTLSCEQNLNHDAMYWYRQDPGQGLRLIYYSQIVNDFQKGDIAEGYSVSREKKESFPLTVTSAQKNPTAFYLCASSIVAGGSDTQYFGPGTRLTVL.

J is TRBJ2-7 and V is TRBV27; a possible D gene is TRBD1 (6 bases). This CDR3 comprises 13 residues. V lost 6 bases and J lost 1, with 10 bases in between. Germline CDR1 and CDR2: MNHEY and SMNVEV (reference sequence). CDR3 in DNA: TGTGCCAGCAGATCCAGGGGATCCTACGAGCAGTACTTC. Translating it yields CASRSRGSYEQYF.

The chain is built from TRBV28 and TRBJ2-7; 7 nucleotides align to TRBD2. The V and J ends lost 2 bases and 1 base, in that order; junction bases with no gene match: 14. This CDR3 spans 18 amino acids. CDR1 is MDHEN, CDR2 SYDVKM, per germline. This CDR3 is CASSLVLRMGGESYEQYF. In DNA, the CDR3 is TGTGCCAGCAGTTTAGTTCTCAGAATGGGGGGGGAATCCTACGAGCAGTACTTC.

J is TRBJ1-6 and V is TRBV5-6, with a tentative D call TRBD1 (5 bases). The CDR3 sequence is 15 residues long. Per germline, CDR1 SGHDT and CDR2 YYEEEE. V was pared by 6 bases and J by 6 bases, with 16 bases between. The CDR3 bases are TGTGCCAGCACCCGCCACAAGGGGAGTAATTCACCCCTCCACTTT. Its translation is CASTRHKGSNSPLHF.

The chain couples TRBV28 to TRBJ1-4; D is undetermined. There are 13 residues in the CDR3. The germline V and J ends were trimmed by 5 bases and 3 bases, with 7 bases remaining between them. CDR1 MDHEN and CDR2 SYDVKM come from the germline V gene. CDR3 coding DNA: TGTGCCAGCAGTGGGAGGGCTAATGAAAAACTGTTTTTT. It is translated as CASSGRANEKLFF.

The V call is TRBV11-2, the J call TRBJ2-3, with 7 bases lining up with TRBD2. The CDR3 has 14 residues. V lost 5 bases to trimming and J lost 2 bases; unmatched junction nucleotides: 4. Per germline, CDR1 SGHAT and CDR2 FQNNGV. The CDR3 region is CASSVRDYTDTQYF. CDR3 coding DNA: TGTGCCAGCAGCGTCAGGGACTACACAGATACGCAGTATTTT.

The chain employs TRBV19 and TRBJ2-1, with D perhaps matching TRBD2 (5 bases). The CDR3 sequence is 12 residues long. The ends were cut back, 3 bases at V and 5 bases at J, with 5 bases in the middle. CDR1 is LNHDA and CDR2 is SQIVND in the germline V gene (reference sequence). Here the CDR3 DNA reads TGTGCCAGTAGTATGGAGGACAATGAGCAGTTCTTC. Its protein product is CASSMEDNEQFF. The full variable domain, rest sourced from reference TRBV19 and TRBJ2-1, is DGGITQSPKYLFRKEGQNVTLSCEQNLNHDAMYWYRQDPGQGLRLIYYSQIVNDFQKGDIAEGYSVSREKKESFPLTVTSAQKNPTAFYLCASSMEDNEQFFGPGTRLTVL.

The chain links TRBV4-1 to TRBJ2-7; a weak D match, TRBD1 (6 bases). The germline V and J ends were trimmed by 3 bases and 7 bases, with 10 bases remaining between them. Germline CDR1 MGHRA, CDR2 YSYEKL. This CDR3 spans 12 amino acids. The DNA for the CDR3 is TGCGCCAGCAGCCAGACAGGCGATGAGCAGTACTTC. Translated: CASSQTGDEQYF.

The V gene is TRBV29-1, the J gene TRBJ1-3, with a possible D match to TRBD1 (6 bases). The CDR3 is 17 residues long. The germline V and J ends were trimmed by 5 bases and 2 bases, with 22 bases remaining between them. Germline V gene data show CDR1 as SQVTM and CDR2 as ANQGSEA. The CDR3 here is CSVKPSAGAGTGNTIYF. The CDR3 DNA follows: TGCAGCGTTAAACCGAGCGCAGGGGCAGGCACTGGAAACACCATATATTTT.

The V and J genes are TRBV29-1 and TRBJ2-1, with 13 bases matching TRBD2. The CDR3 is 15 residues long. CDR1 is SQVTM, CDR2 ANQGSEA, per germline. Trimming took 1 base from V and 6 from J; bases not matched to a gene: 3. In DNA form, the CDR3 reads TGCAGCGTTGAAGGGACTAGCGGGAGTGGCAATGAGCAGTTCTTC. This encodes CSVEGTSGSGNEQFF.